The sequence of this T cell receptor beta chain was determined in a study of T cell responses to AZD1222 COVID-19 vaccine. Produced via immunoSEQ multiplex PCR; TCRdb's table is partial and in-frame only. The top ten clones hold 1% to 1.5% of a sample with 150,000 to 200,000 clones, 92% of them seen once. For this clone: The antigen is unknown.

Study-level results: Close to half of spike-specific TCRs reportedly recognize unmutated variant regions. Spike regions recognized by vaccine-associated CD4 TCRs spanned the protein, led by 160-218 and 743-854.

Second-dose timings of about 4 or about 12 weeks were pooled. The CDR3 is made up of 13 amino acids. The V gene lost 1 base and the J gene lost 8 bases, with 9 bases spanning the gap. This TCR derives from an adult who received the AZD1222 COVID-19 vaccine. This chain joins TRBV12-3 or TRBV12-4 and TRBJ2-1, with D hard to call. This sample comprised peripheral blood, obtained 28 days after the second AZD1222 dose. CDR3 sequence: CASSLDQGYEQFF. The CDR3, as DNA: TGTGCCAGCAGTTTAGATCAAGGGTATGAGCAGTTCTTC.